The 20 T cell receptor beta chains below all came from one sample that was sequenced in a study of CD8+ T cells in alopecia areata. cDNA reverse transcribed from extracted RNA served as the sequencing template. Repertoires were generated with immunoSEQ multiplex PCR, while TCRdb's copy carries only in-frame clones and drops some. In the table there are 170,000 or so clones, about three fifths of which are singletons. The treatment here: oral pan-JAK inhibitor, 5-10 mg twice daily. The sample here was CD4+ T cells sorted from blood, taken at week 4, from a patient treated with tofacitinib. The receptors derive from a human donor with alopecia areata.

The table lists this clone with a few counts. The chain is built from TRBV10-3 and TRBJ1-6, with 7 positions matching TRBD1. With V trimmed by 2 bases and J by 10 bases, 11 bases remained unmatched. This CDR3 spans 16 amino acids. Germline CDR1 ENHRY, CDR2 SYGVKD. CDR3 sequence (DNA): TGTGCCATCAGTGAGGCCTGGACAGGCCAGGGGTCACCCCTCCACTTT. It translates to CAISEAWTGQGSPLHF.

The V call is TRBV27, the J call TRBJ1-2; a weak D match, TRBD1 (6 bases). Germline CDR1 MNHEY, CDR2 SMNVEV (reference sequence). There are 15 residues in the CDR3. Between the trimmed V and J ends, which lost 2 bases and 2 bases, there was a span of 12 bases. The CDR3 DNA follows: TGTGCCAGCAGTTTAGGCGGGGGGCAGAACTATGGCTACACCTTC. Translating it yields CASSLGGGQNYGYTF.

A word on this clone: A read error may produce the germline difference seen at one junction end. The chain employs TRBV5-1 and TRBJ2-2; a possible D gene is TRBD2 (5 bases). The CDR3 is made up of 14 amino acids. Germline CDR1 and CDR2: SGHRS and YFSETQ. CDR3 in DNA: TGCGCCAGCAGCTTGGGACGGAACACCGGGGAGCTGTCTTTT. This encodes CASSLGRNTGELSF.

This clone appeared once. The V gene is TRBV9, the J gene TRBJ2-1; 8 nucleotides align to TRBD2. This CDR3 has 14 residues. Germline V gene data show CDR1 as SGDLS and CDR2 as YYNGEE. V shed 1 base and J 8 bases; nucleotides not matched to a gene: 5. The CDR3 bases are TGTGCCAGCAGCGTAAGTAGCGGGGCCCATGAGCAGTTCTTC. Amino acids: CASSVSSGAHEQFF.

The chain uses TRBV5-1 and TRBJ2-7; weak D call: TRBD2 (7 bases). The ends were cut back, 0 bases at V and 5 bases at J, with 12 bases in the middle. The CDR3 covers 14 residues. CDR1 and CDR2 (germline): SGHRS, YFSETQ. Here the CDR3 DNA reads TGCGCCAGCAGCTTGGCTGGGAGGGGGAACGAGCAGTACTTC. Translating it yields CASSLAGRGNEQYF.

Only one count was recorded for this clone. V usage is TRBV27 and J usage is TRBJ1-6, with 7 positions matching TRBD1. The CDR3 covers 15 residues. Germline V CDR1 and CDR2: MNHEY, SMNVEV (reference sequence). V trimming: 6 bases; J trimming: 9 bases; junction bases outside the gene matches: 11. The CDR3 protein is CASSEPGTVFSPLHF. CDR3 sequence (DNA): TGTGCCAGCAGCGAACCCGGGACAGTGTTTTCACCCCTCCACTTT.

The chain has TRBV4-1 and TRBJ2-1; D is uncertain. CDR1 is MGHRA and CDR2 is YSYEKL in the germline V gene. The CDR3 has 12 amino acids. V was trimmed by 1 base and J by 7 bases, leaving 5 bases between them. The CDR3 DNA reads as TGCGCCAGCAGCCAAGGGGGAAATGAGCAGTTCTTC. The encoded protein is CASSQGGNEQFF.

The V and J genes are TRBV29-1 and TRBJ2-5; 8 bases match TRBD2. Germline trimming cut 6 bases from V and 4 bases from J; bases unmatched to any gene: 10. The CDR3 length is 14 residues. In germline, CDR1 is SQVTM, CDR2 ANQGSEA. The CDR3 DNA sequence: TGCAGCGTAATTTTAGCGGGGATCCCAGAGACCCAGTACTTC. Amino acids: CSVILAGIPETQYF.

The V and J genes are TRBV14 and TRBJ2-3; D is uncertain. V was trimmed by 4 bases and J by 2 bases, leaving 10 bases between them. Germline lookup yields CDR1 SGHDN and CDR2 FVKESK. The CDR3 is 14 amino acids. CDR3 nucleotides: TGTGCCAGCAGCCCGGACCTCGACACAGATACGCAGTATTTT. Protein: CASSPDLDTDTQYF.

This chain links TRBV7-9 with TRBJ2-1; weak D call: TRBD2 (5 bases). The CDR3 totals 18 residues. With 5 bases removed from V and 1 base from J, the gap between germline ends came to 21 bases. In germline, CDR1 is SEHNR, CDR2 FQNEAQ (reference sequence). CDR3 residues: CASSTPGPRVGSYNEQFF. Written as DNA, the CDR3 is TGTGCCAGCAGCACACCCGGGCCGCGGGTGGGGTCCTACAATGAGCAGTTCTTC.

The rearrangement joins TRBV30 to TRBJ2-1; 10 bases map to TRBD2. Germline V gene lookup returns CDR1 GTSNPN and CDR2 SVGIG (reference sequence). The V and J ends lost 4 bases and 7 bases, in that order; junction bases with no gene match: 4. This CDR3 has 13 amino acids. The CDR3 nucleotides read TGTGCCTGGACGGGACTAGCGAGGAATGAGCAGTTCTTC. Translating it yields CAWTGLARNEQFF.

The chain links TRBV5-6 to TRBJ2-3; the D is unclear. CDR1 is SGHDT, CDR2 YYEEEE, per germline. V dropped 4 bases and J dropped 2 bases, with 8 bases sitting between them. The CDR3 spans 13 residues. The CDR3 nucleotides read TGTGCCAGCAGCCCGCCGGACACAGATACGCAGTATTTT. Translated, it gives CASSPPDTDTQYF.

The chain couples TRBV5-6 to TRBJ2-5, with D possibly TRBD2 on 6 matching bases. Trimming removed 4 bases at V and 9 bases at J, with 22 bases between. Germline lookup yields CDR1 SGHDT and CDR2 YYEEEE. The CDR3 is 15 amino acids. CDR3 nucleotide sequence: TGTGCCAGCAGCGGGTCGCGGGACGGCCTTCAGGCCCAGTACTTC. Translation: CASSGSRDGLQAQYF. Looking up the rest from reference TRBV5-6 and TRBJ2-5 gives the full variable domain: DAGVTQSPTHLIKTRGQQVTLRCSPKSGHDTVSWYQQALGQGPQFIFQYYEEEERQRGNFPDRFSGHQFPNYSSELNVNALLLGDSALYLCASSGSRDGLQAQYFGPGTRLLVL.

This rearrangement joins TRBV25-1 to TRBJ2-5; D is unresolved. CDR3 length: 14 residues. Germline V gene sequence: CDR1 MGHDK, CDR2 SYGVNS. V lost 1 base to trimming and J lost 1 base, with 7 bases between them. The CDR3 reads CASSESPSQETQYF. CDR3 bases: TGTGCCAGCAGTGAATCCCCCAGCCAAGAGACCCAGTACTTC.

There are a few counts of this clone. The chain is built from TRBV29-1 and TRBJ2-5; 7 bases align to TRBD2. CDR1 is SQVTM and CDR2 is ANQGSEA in the germline V gene. This CDR3 has 15 residues. Losses at the gene ends were 0 bases for V and 4 bases for J; bases not matched to a gene: 8. CDR3 coding DNA: TGCAGCGTTGAAGACAGCGGACTAGGAGGAGAGACCCAGTACTTC. Protein: CSVEDSGLGGETQYF.

The count of this clone is one. The chain is built from TRBV29-1 and TRBJ2-5; TRBD2 agrees at 9 bases. CDR1 and CDR2 (germline): SQVTM, ANQGSEA. The CDR3 loop spans 14 amino acids. Losses at the gene ends were 7 bases for V and 2 bases for J; bases not matched to a gene: 8. The CDR3 spells CSGRRGGLQETQYF. CDR3 nucleotides: TGCAGCGGGAGGCGGGGGGGCCTTCAAGAGACCCAGTACTTC.

V is TRBV11-2 and J is TRBJ1-2; 8 nucleotides line up with TRBD1. The germline V gene encodes CDR1 SGHAT and CDR2 FQNNGV. CDR3 length equals 15 residues. Trimming cost V 5 bases and J 2 bases; bases outside gene matches: 7. The CDR3: CASSPQGALNYGYTF. The DNA for the CDR3 is TGTGCCAGCAGCCCGCAGGGGGCCTTAAACTATGGCTACACCTTC.

The CDR3 loop reads CASSQTEHFSYEQYF. The CDR3 bases are TGTGCCAGCTCACAGACAGAACATTTTAGCTACGAGCAGTACTTC. This chain connects TRBV18 to TRBJ2-7, with D perhaps matching TRBD1 (5 bases). CDR3 size: 15 residues. Between the trimmed V and J ends, which lost 4 bases and 3 bases, there was a span of 16 bases. Germline loops: CDR1 KGHSH, CDR2 LQKENI.

The table lists this clone with a count of one. This chain links TRBV5-4 with TRBJ1-6; D is uncertain. The CDR3 has 12 amino acids. V lost 7 bases and J 5 bases, leaving 7 bases between the germline ends. The germline V gene encodes CDR1 SGHNT and CDR2 YYREEE (reference sequence). CDR3 coding DNA: TGTGCCAGCGGGGATAATAATTCACCCCTCCACTTT. This codes for CASGDNNSPLHF.

This clone was counted only a few times. CDR3 in DNA: TGTGCCAGTAGTCTGGACAGAGGGCTTCCGAACACCGGGGAGCTGTTTTTT. It specifies CASSLDRGLPNTGELFF. The chain couples TRBV19 to TRBJ2-2; possibly TRBD1 for D (6 bases). Germline V lookup: CDR1 LNHDA, CDR2 SQIVND (reference sequence). The CDR3 has 17 amino acids. Trimming stripped 5 bases from V and 0 bases from J, with 16 bases between. Looking up the rest from reference TRBV19 and TRBJ2-2 gives the full variable domain: DGGITQSPKYLFRKEGQNVTLSCEQNLNHDAMYWYRQDPGQGLRLIYYSQIVNDFQKGDIAEGYSVSREKKESFPLTVTSAQKNPTAFYLCASSLDRGLPNTGELFFGEGSRLTVL.